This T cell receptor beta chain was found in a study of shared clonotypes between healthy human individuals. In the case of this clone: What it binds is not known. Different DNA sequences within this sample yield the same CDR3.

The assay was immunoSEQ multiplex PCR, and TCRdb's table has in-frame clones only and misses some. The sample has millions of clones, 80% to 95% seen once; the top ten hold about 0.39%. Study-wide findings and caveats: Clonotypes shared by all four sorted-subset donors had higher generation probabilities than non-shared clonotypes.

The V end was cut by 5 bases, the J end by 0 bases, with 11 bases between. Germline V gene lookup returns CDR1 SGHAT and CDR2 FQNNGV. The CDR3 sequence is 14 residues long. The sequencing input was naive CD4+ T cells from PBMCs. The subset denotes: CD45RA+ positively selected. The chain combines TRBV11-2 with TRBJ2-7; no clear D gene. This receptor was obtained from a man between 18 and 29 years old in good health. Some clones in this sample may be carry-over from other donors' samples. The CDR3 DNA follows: TGTGCCAGCAGCCCACGGACGAGCTCCTACGAGCAGTACTTC. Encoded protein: CASSPRTSSYEQYF.